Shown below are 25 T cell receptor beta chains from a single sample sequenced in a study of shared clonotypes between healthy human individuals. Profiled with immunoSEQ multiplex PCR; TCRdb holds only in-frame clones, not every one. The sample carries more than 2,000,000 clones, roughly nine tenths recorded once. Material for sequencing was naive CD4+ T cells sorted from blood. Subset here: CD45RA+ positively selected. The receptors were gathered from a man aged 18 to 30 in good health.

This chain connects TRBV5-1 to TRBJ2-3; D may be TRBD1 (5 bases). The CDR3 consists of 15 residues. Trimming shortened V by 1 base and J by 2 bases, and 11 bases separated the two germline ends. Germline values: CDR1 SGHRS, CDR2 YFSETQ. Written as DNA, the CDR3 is TGCGCCAGCAGCTTGTGGGGCAGACCCACAGATACGCAGTATTTT. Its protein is CASSLWGRPTDTQYF.

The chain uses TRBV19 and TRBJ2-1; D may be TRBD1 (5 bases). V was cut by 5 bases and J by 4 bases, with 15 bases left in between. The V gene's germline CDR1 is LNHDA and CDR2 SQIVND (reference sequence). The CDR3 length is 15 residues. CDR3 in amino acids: CASSYTGFIYNEQFF. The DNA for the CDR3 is TGTGCCAGTAGTTATACAGGCTTCATTTACAATGAGCAGTTCTTC.

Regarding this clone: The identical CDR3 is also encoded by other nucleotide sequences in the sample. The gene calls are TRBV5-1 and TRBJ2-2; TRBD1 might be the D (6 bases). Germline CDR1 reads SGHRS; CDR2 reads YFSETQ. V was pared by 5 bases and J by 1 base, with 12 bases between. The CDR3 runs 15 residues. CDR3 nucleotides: TGCGCCAGCAGTCCTCTGGGACAGAACACCGGGGAGCTGTTTTTT. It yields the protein CASSPLGQNTGELFF.

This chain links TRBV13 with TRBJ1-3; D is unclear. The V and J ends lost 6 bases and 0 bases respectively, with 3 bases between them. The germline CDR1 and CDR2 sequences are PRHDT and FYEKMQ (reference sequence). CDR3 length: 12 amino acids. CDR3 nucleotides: TGTGCCAGCAGGAGCTCTGGAAACACCATATATTTT. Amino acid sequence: CASRSSGNTIYF. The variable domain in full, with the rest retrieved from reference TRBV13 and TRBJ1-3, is AAGVIQSPRHLIKEKRETATLKCYPIPRHDTVYWYQQGPGQDPQFLISFYEKMQSDKGSIPDRFSAQQFSDYHSELNMSSLELGDSALYFCASRSSGNTIYFGEGSWLTVV.

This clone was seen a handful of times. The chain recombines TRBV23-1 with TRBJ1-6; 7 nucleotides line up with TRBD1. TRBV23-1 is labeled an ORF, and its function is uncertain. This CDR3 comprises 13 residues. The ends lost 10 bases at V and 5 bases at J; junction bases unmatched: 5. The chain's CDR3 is CAKATGHNSPLHF. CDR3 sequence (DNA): TGCGCCAAGGCGACAGGGCATAATTCACCCCTCCACTTT.

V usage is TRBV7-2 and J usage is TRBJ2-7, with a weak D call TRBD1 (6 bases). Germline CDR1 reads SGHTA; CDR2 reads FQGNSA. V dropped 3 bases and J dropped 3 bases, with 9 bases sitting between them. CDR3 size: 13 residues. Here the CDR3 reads CASSFSTGYEQYF. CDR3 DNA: TGTGCCAGCAGCTTTTCGACAGGCTACGAGCAGTACTTC.

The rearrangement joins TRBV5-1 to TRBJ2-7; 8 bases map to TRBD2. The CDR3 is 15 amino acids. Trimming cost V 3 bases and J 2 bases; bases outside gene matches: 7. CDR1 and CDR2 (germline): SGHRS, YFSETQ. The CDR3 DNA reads TGCGCCAGCAGCTCAGGGACTAGTGGTCCCTACGAGCAGTACTTC. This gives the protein CASSSGTSGPYEQYF. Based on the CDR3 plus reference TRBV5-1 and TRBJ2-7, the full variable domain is KAGVTQTPRYLIKTRGQQVTLSCSPISGHRSVSWYQQTPGQGLQFLFEYFSETQRNKGNFPGRFSGRQFSNSRSEMNVSTLELGDSALYLCASSSGTSGPYEQYFGPGTRLTVT.

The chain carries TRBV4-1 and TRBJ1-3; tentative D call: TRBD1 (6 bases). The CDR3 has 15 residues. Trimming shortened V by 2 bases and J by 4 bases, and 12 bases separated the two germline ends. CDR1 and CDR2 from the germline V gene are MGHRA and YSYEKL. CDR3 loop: CASSQSGGNGNTIYF. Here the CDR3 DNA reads TGCGCCAGCAGCCAATCTGGGGGCAACGGAAACACCATATATTTT.

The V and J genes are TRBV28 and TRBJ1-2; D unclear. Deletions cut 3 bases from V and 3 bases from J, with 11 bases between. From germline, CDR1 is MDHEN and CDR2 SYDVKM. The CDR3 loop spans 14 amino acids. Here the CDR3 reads CASSFPGTDYGYTF. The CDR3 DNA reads TGTGCCAGCAGTTTCCCTGGAACGGACTATGGCTACACCTTC.

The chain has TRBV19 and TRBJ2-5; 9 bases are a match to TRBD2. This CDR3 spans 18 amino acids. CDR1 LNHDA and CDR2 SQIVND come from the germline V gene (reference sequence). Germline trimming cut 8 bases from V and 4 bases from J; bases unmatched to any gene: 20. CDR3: CASASLSGRRSSGETQYF. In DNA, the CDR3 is TGTGCCAGTGCTAGTTTGAGCGGGAGGAGGTCTTCAGGAGAGACCCAGTACTTC.

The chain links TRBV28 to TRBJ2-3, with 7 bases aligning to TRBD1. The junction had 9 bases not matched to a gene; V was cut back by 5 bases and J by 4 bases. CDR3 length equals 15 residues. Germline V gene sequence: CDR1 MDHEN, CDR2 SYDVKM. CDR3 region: CASSPHSTGSDTQYF. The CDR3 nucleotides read TGTGCCAGCAGTCCCCATTCGACAGGGTCAGATACGCAGTATTTT.

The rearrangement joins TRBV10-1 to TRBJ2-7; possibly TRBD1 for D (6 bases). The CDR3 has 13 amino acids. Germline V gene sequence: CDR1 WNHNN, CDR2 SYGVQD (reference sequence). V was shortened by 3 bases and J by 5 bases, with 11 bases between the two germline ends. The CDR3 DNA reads TGCGCCAGCAGTGATTGGGGGCAGGACGAGCAGTACTTC. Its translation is CASSDWGQDEQYF.

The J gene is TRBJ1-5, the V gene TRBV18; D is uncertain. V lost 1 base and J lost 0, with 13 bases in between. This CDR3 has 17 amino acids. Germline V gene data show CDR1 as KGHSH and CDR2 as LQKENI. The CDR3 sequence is CASSPRGPDISNQPQHF. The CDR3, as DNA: TGTGCCAGCTCACCACGCGGGCCGGATATTAGCAATCAGCCCCAGCATTTT. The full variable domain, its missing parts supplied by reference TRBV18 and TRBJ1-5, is NAGVMQNPRHLVRRRGQEARLRCSPMKGHSHVYWYRQLPEEGLKFMVYLQKENIIDESGMPKERFSAEFPKEGPSILRIQQVVRGDSAAYFCASSPRGPDISNQPQHFGDGTRLSIL.

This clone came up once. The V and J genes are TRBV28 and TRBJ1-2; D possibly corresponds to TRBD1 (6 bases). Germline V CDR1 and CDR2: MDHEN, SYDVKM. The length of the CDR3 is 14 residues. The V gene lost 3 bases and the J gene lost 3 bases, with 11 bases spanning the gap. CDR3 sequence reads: CASSFSGGHYGYTF. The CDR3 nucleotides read TGTGCCAGCAGTTTTTCTGGGGGCCACTATGGCTACACCTTC.

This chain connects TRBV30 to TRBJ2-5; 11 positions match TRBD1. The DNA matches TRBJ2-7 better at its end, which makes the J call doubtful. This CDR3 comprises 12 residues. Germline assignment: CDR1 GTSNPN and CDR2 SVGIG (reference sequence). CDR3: CAWGTGGYEQYF. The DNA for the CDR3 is TGTGCCTGGGGGACAGGGGGCTACGAGCAGTACTTC.

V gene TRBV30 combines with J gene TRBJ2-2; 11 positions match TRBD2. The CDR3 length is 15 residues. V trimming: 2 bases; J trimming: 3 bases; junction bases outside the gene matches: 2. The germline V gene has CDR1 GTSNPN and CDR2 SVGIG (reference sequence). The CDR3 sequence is CAWSSSGGYTGELFF. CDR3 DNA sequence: TGTGCCTGGAGTTCTAGCGGGGGGTACACCGGGGAGCTGTTTTTT.

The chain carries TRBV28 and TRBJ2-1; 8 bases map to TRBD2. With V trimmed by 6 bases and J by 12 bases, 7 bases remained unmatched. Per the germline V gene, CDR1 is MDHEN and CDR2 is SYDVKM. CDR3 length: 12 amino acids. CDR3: CASSRGGPVQFF. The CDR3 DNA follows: TGTGCCAGCAGCCGGGGGGGGCCTGTGCAGTTCTTC. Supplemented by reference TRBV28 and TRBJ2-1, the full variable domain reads DVKVTQSSRYLVKRTGEKVFLECVQDMDHENMFWYRQDPGLGLRLIYFSYDVKMKEKGDIPEGYSVSREKKERFSLILESASTNQTSMYLCASSRGGPVQFFGPGTRLTVL.

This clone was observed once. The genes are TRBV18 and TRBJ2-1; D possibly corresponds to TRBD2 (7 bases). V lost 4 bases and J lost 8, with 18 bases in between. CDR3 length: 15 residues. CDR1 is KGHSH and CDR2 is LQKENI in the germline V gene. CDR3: CASSHVGGTRDEQFF. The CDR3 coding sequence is TGTGCCAGCTCACACGTGGGAGGGACAAGGGATGAGCAGTTCTTC.

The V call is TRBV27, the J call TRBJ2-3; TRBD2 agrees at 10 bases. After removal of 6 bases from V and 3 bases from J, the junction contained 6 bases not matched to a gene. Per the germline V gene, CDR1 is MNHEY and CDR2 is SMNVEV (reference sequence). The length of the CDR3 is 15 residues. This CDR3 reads CASSRSSGRTDTQYF. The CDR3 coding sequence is TGTGCCAGCAGCAGATCTAGCGGGAGAACAGATACGCAGTATTTT.

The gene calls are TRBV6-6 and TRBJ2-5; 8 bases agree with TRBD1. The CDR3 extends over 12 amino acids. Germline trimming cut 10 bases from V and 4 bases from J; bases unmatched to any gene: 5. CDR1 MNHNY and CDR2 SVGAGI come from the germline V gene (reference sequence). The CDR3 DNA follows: TGTGCCACGTCAGGGGGCCGAGAGACCCAGTACTTC. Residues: CATSGGRETQYF.

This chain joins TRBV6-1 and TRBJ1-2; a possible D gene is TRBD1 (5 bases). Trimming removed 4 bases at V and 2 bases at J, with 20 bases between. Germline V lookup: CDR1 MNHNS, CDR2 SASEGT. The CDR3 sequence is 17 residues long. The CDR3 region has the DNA TGTGCCAGCAGTGGGGCCGGGTTAGGGGCTTCGAACTATGGCTACACCTTC. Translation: CASSGAGLGASNYGYTF.

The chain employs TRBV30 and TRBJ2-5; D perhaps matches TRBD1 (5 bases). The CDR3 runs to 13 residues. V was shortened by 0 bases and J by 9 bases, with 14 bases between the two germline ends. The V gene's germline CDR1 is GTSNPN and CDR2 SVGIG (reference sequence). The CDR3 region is CAWSVDGFRAQYF. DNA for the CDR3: TGTGCCTGGAGTGTAGACGGATTCAGGGCCCAGTACTTC.

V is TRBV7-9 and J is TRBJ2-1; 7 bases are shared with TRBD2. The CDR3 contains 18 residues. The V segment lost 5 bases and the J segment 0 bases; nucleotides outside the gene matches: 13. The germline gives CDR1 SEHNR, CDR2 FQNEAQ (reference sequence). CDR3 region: CASSPQWNAGASYNEQFF. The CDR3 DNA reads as TGTGCCAGCAGCCCCCAATGGAATGCGGGAGCCTCCTACAATGAGCAGTTCTTC.

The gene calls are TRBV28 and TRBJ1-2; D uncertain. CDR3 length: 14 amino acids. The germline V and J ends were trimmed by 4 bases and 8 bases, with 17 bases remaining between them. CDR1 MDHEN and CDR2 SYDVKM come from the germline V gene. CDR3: CASSSNPRMGGYTF. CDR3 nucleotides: TGTGCCAGCAGTTCGAACCCCAGGATGGGAGGCTACACCTTC.

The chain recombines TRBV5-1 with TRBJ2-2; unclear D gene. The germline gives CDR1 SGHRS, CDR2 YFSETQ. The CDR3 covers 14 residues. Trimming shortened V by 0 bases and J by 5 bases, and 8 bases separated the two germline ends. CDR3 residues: CASSLGSATGELFF. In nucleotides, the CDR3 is TGCGCCAGCAGCTTGGGGTCCGCGACCGGGGAGCTGTTTTTT.